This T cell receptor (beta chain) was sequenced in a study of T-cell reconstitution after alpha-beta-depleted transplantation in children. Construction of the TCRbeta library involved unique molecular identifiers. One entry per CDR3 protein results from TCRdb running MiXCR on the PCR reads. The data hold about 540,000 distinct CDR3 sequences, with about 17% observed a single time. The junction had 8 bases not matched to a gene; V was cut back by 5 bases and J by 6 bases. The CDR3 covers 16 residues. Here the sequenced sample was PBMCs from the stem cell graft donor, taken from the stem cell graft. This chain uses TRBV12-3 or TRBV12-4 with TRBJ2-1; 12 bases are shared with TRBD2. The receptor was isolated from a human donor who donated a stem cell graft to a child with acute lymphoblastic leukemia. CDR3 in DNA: TGTGCCAGCAGTCCCGAACTAGCGGGAGGAGGCAATGAGCAGTTCTTC. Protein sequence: CASSPELAGGGNEQFF.